This entry features one T cell receptor beta chain sequence. This sample is part of a study of blood T cell repertoires in COVID-19. Some clones are missing from TCRdb's copy, which holds only in-frame ones; the method was immunoSEQ multiplex PCR. The sample yields about 210,000 clones, more than 70% seen once. CDR1 is ENHRY, CDR2 SYGVKD, per germline. V trimming: 2 bases; J trimming: 7 bases; junction bases outside the gene matches: 6. CDR3 length equals 14 residues. The clonotype originates from a man aged 35 to 55 with acute COVID-19. The J gene is TRBJ2-7, the V gene TRBV10-3; the match to TRBD2 covers 9 bases. Material: PBMCs or T cells enriched from blood (not recorded which). CDR3 coding DNA: TGTGCCATCAGTGAGGAAGGACTAGCGAGTGAGCAGTACTTC. As protein: CAISEEGLASEQYF.